The sequence of this TCR beta chain was determined in a study of blood T cell repertoires in COVID-19. Germline V gene data show CDR1 as WNHNN and CDR2 as SYGVQD (reference sequence). Between the trimmed V and J ends, which lost 1 base and 0 bases, there was a span of 6 bases. CDR3 size: 14 residues. In the original analysis: Amplification from reference gene primers served as the basis for estimated nucleated cell counts. Method: immunoSEQ multiplex PCR; TCRdb's copy keeps in-frame clones and lacks some. The D gene and trimming were derived from the DNA, and the V and J assignments and clone size from that table. The table lists around 150,000 clones, 80% to 90% of them singletons.

The source material was peripheral blood. The receptor's source is a woman aged 55 to 70 with active COVID-19. The chain links TRBV10-1 to TRBJ1-1; D is possibly TRBD1 (6 bases). DNA for the CDR3: TGCGCCAGCAGTGAGTACAGGGTGAACACTGAAGCTTTCTTT. Translated, it gives CASSEYRVNTEAFF.